This TCR beta chain was captured by sequencing in a study of human T cells and chemical hapten exposure. Overall study: Once 0.01% DPC had been applied to the upper back by patch test, readings were taken at 6 days. Small volume differences among pooled libraries mainly caused per-sample TCR yield variation. Study-wide results and caveats: Among expanded TCRs, significantly more large CDR3 similarity clusters formed than among controls. TCRs whose frequency exceeded 1 in 1000 remained the same following DPC sensitization.

V gave up 1 base and J gave up 3 bases, with 31 bases separating them. Germline CDR1 is MNHEY and CDR2 is SVGEGT. The CDR3 covers 21 residues. TCRdb reprocessed the RACE reads with MiXCR, giving one entry per CDR3 protein. The sample has tens of thousands of distinct CDR3 sequences, around 9.6% seen once. As concerns this clonotype: As yet, its antigen is unknown.

Time point of the sample: pre-sensitization, week 0. Treatment defined: therapeutic diphenylcyclopropenone sensitization with weekly scalp DPC. This receptor was obtained from a woman in her forties with alopecia areata. Some clones in this sample may be carry-over from other donors' samples. V is TRBV6-2 or TRBV6-3 and J is TRBJ2-7; possible D gene TRBD1, 6 bases. The sample consisted of whole blood, taken in connection with sensitization to the hapten diphenylcyclopropenone (DPC). Here the CDR3 reads CASSYFRSTSPGQSRGYEQYF. In DNA, the CDR3 is TGTGCCAGCAGTTACTTTCGCTCCACTTCTCCCGGACAGTCAAGAGGCTACGAGCAGTACTTC.